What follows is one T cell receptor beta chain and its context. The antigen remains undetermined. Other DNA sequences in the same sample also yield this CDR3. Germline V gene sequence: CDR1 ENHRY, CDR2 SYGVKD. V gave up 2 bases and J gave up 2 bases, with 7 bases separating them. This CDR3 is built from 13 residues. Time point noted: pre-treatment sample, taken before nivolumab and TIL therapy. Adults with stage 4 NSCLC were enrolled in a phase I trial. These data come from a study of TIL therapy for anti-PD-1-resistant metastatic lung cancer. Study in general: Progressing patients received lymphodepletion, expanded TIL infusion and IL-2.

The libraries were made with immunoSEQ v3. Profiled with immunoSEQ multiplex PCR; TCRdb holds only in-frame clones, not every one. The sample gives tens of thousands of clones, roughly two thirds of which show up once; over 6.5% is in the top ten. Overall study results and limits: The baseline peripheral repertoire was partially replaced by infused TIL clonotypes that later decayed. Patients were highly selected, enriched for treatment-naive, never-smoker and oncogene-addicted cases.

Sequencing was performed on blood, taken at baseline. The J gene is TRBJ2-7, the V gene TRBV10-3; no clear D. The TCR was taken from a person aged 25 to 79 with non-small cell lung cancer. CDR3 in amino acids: CAISERLTYEQYF. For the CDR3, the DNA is TGTGCCATCAGTGAGCGACTGACCTACGAGCAGTACTTC.